These 13 T cell receptor beta chains originate from one sample sequenced in a study of OX40 agonist ivuxolimab in advanced cancers. Sequenced by immunoSEQ multiplex PCR; TCRdb stores in-frame clones only, minus some. In the table there are 70,000 or so clones, around 90% of which are singletons. Source: CD4+ or CD8+ T cells sorted from blood, taken in a trial of the OX40 agonist ivuxolimab. The receptor set was obtained from an adult with an advanced solid tumor such as melanoma, head and neck, liver or kidney cancer.

V is TRBV6-1 and J is TRBJ1-1; D possibly corresponds to TRBD1 (5 bases). Germline V gives CDR1 MNHNS, CDR2 SASEGT. The length of the CDR3 is 14 residues. Trimming stripped 6 bases from V and 6 bases from J, with 17 bases between. This chain's CDR3 is CASRGDAGTAEAFF. The CDR3 region has the DNA TGTGCCAGCAGGGGGGACGCAGGAACGGCTGAAGCTTTCTTT.

V and J are TRBV9 and TRBJ2-5, with D perhaps being TRBD1 or TRBD2 (5 bases each). Germline CDR1 SGDLS, CDR2 YYNGEE. With 0 bases removed from V and 3 bases from J, the gap between germline ends came to 6 bases. CDR3 length: 13 amino acids. CDR3 DNA: TGTGCCAGCAGCGTAGGGGGGAAAGAGACCCAGTACTTC. This codes for CASSVGGKETQYF.

V gene TRBV6-1 combines with J gene TRBJ1-5; possibly TRBD1 for D (5 bases). This CDR3 has 11 residues. Germline V lookup: CDR1 MNHNS, CDR2 SASEGT. V lost 8 bases and J lost 6, with 8 bases in between. The CDR3 loop is CASRQGQPQHF. The CDR3 DNA reads TGTGCCAGCCGGCAGGGTCAGCCCCAGCATTTT.

The chain is built from TRBV5-4 and TRBJ2-3; 10 bases fit TRBD2. Germline values: CDR1 SGHNT, CDR2 YYREEE (reference sequence). This CDR3 contains 17 residues. J gave up 2 bases and V 0 bases, and 6 bases lay outside the gene matches. In nucleotides, the CDR3 is TGTGCCAGCAGCTTGGCGTCTAGCGGGGGCTCCACAGATACGCAGTATTTT. It is translated as CASSLASSGGSTDTQYF.

J is TRBJ2-7 and V is TRBV29-1; the match to TRBD1 covers 8 bases. With 7 bases clipped from V and 0 bases from J, the junction kept 5 bases outside the gene matches. CDR1 is SQVTM and CDR2 is ANQGSEA in the germline V gene. The CDR3 is made up of 13 amino acids. The CDR3 coding sequence is TGCAGCGGAAGCAGGGGGCCCTCCTACGAGCAGTACTTC. It yields the protein CSGSRGPSYEQYF.

V and J are TRBV29-1 and TRBJ2-3; 15 bases are shared with TRBD2. Losses at the gene ends were 4 bases for V and 1 base for J; bases not matched to a gene: 3. Germline CDR1 reads SQVTM; CDR2 reads ANQGSEA. There are 16 residues in the CDR3. CDR3 loop: CSVVRTSGRGTDTQYF. CDR3 sequence (DNA): TGCAGCGTTGTCCGGACTAGCGGGAGGGGCACAGATACGCAGTATTTT.

V usage is TRBV21-1 and J usage is TRBJ2-7. TRBV21-1 is noted as a pseudogene. The CDR3 runs to 13 residues. The CDR3 sequence: CASSKVVSPEQYF. CDR3 bases: TGTGCCAGCAGCAAAGTTGTGTCACCCGAGCAGTACTTC.

This clone appeared a single time. This chain joins TRBV12-5 and TRBJ2-5; D is perhaps TRBD1 (5 bases). The germline V gene encodes CDR1 LGHNT and CDR2 FRNRAP. This CDR3 comprises 14 residues. V dropped 1 base and J dropped 1 base, with 7 bases sitting between them. The CDR3 sequence is CASGLGTLQETQYF. In nucleotides, the CDR3 is TGTGCTAGTGGTTTGGGGACACTCCAAGAGACCCAGTACTTC.

The chain couples TRBV11-1 to TRBJ2-5; D may correspond to TRBD1 or TRBD2 (6 bases each). In germline, CDR1 is SGHAT, CDR2 FQDESV (reference sequence). CDR3 length equals 15 residues. V lost 2 bases and J 4 bases, leaving 14 bases between the germline ends. CDR3 in DNA: TGTGCCAGCAGCTTAATGGGGGGCCTCGGAGAGACCCAGTACTTC. Its protein product is CASSLMGGLGETQYF.

This clone appeared a single time. The rearrangement joins TRBV5-6 to TRBJ1-2; D remains unclear. CDR1 is SGHDT and CDR2 is YYEEEE in the germline V gene. This CDR3 has 13 residues. V was shortened by 0 bases and J by 2 bases, with 5 bases between the two germline ends. The CDR3 loop is CASSLGGNYGYTF. In DNA, the CDR3 is TGTGCCAGCAGCTTGGGAGGCAACTATGGCTACACCTTC.

J is TRBJ2-5 and V is TRBV7-3; weak D call: TRBD2 (6 bases). V lost 6 bases and J lost 4, with 12 bases in between. This CDR3 contains 13 residues. CDR1 is SGHTA, CDR2 FQGTGA, per germline. The CDR3 nucleotides read TGTGCCAGCAGTCCCCGGGGGAGAGAGACCCAGTACTTC. Protein: CASSPRGRETQYF. Variable domain in full (rest from reference TRBV7-3 and TRBJ2-5): GAGVSQTPSNKVTEKGKYVELRCDPISGHTALYWYRQSLGQGPEFLIYFQGTGAADDSGLPNDRFFAVRPEGSVSTLKIQRTERGDSAVYLCASSPRGRETQYFGPGTRLLVL.

The CDR3 spells CAWAQGGNQPQHF. The CDR3 DNA sequence: TGTGCCTGGGCCCAGGGGGGCAATCAGCCCCAGCATTTT. This rearrangement joins TRBV30 to TRBJ1-5; the match to TRBD1 covers 7 bases. The CDR3 loop spans 13 amino acids. V shed 5 bases and J 2 bases; nucleotides not matched to a gene: 3. The germline CDR1 and CDR2 sequences are GTSNPN and SVGIG (reference sequence). The full variable domain, in which reference TRBV30 and TRBJ1-5 provide the parts outside the CDR3, is SQTIHQWPATLVQPVGSPLSLECTVEGTSNPNLYWYRQAAGRGLQLLFYSVGIGQISSEVPQNLSASRPQDRQFILSSKKLLLSDSGFYLCAWAQGGNQPQHFGDGTRLSIL.

The chain couples TRBV28 to TRBJ1-2; a weak D match, TRBD1 (5 bases). Germline-derived CDR1 and CDR2 are MDHEN and SYDVKM. This CDR3 contains 15 residues. Trimming took 5 bases from V and 8 from J, leaving 21 bases between them. The CDR3: CASSLSSGFGRGYTF. CDR3 nucleotide sequence: TGTGCCAGCAGTCTCAGTTCAGGGTTTGGGAGGGGCTACACCTTC.